This record concerns one T cell receptor (beta chain) sequence. Its matching antigen is unknown. The length of the CDR3 is 15 residues. Germline V lookup: CDR1 SGDLS, CDR2 YYNGEE. Trimming shortened V by 0 bases and J by 4 bases, and 13 bases separated the two germline ends. The data stem from a study of blood T cells in healthy people across ages. Study at large: Capture via template switching afforded approximately one barcoded beta molecule per two T cells. Study-wide points: Expanded clonotype changes were possibly confounded by unknown donor CMV status. Diversity of TCR beta per million T cells declined in a roughly linear way with age. TCR beta diversity tracked closely with naive T cell percentage.

The second PCR ran 7 to 11 cycles with a sample-barcoded 5' primer and J-beta primers. From the 5' RACE reads, TCRdb called clonotypes with MiXCR, one entry per CDR3 protein. Among about 830,000 distinct CDR3 sequences listed, around two thirds were seen once. The rearrangement links TRBV9 to TRBJ2-5; possibly TRBD1 or TRBD2 for D (6 bases each). The sequence was obtained from a man aged 25-45 years in good health. Input material: blood. CDR3 region: CASSVAGAPRETQYF. The CDR3 DNA follows: TGTGCCAGCAGCGTAGCGGGGGCCCCTAGAGAGACCCAGTACTTC.